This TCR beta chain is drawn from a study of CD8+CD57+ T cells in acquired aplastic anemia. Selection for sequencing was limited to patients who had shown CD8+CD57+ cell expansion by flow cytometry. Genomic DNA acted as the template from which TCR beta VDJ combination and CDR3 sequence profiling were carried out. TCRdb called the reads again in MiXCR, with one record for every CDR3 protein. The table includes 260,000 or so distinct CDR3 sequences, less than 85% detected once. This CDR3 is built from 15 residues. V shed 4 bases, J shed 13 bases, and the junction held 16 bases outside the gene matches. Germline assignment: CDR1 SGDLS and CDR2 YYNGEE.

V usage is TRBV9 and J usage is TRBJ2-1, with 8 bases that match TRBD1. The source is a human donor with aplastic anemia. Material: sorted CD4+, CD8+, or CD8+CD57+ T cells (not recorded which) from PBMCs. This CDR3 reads CASSPQGGGNQPQFF. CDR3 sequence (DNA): TGTGCCAGCAGCCCACAGGGGGGAGGCAATCAGCCCCAGTTCTTC.